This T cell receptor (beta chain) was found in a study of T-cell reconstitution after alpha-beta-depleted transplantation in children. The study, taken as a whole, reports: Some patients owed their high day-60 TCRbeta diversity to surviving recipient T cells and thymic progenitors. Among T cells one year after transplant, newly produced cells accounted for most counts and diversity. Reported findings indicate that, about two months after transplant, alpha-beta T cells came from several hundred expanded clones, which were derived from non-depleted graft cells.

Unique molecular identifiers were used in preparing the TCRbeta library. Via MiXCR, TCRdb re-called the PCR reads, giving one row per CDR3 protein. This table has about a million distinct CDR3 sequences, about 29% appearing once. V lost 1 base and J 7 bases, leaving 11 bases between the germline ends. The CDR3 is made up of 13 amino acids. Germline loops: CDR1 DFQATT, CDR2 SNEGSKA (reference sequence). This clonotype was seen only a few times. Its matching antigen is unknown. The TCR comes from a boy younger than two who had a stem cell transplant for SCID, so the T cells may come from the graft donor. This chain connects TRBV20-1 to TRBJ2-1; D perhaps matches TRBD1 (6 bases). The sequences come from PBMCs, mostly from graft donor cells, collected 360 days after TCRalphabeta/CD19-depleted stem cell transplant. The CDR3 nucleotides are TGCAGTGCTAGAGTTGCGCAGGGGAATGAGCAGTTCTTC. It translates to CSARVAQGNEQFF.